These 16 T cell receptor beta chains were all obtained from the same sample, sequenced in a study of cytomegalovirus exposure and HLA in healthy donors. The PCR used 60 Vbeta and 13 Jbeta primers. The assay was immunoSEQ multiplex PCR, and TCRdb's table has in-frame clones only and misses some. This table holds approximately 120,000 clones, approximately 78% found once. Sequencing was performed on PBMCs. Receptors originate from a woman aged 40 to 49 in good health and CMV-seronegative.

The chain combines TRBV18 with TRBJ2-1; D gene ambiguous. CDR3 length: 15 amino acids. V was cut by 2 bases and J by 1 base, with 9 bases left in between. Per the germline V gene, CDR1 is KGHSH and CDR2 is LQKENI. The CDR3 protein is CASSPGRLSYNEQFF. DNA for the CDR3: TGTGCCAGCTCACCAGGAAGACTTTCCTACAATGAGCAGTTCTTC.

This clone was observed a handful of times. The chain joins TRBV7-8 to TRBJ1-1; the D is unclear. V lost 2 bases and J 4 bases, leaving 20 bases between the germline ends. The CDR3 runs 17 residues. Germline CDR1 reads SGHVS; CDR2 reads FQNEAQ. CDR3 nucleotide sequence: TGTGCCAGCAGCTTATTCTCCCAGGTGGGCTCCAGCACTGAAGCTTTCTTT. This codes for CASSLFSQVGSSTEAFF.

The table lists this clone with a few counts. V is TRBV28 and J is TRBJ1-5; D remains unclear. This CDR3 comprises 16 residues. CDR1 MDHEN and CDR2 SYDVKM come from the germline V gene. V was pared by 3 bases and J by 4 bases, with 16 bases between. CDR3 DNA: TGTGCCAGCAGTTTCCAGACCTGGGCGTCAAATCAGCCCCAGCATTTT. Its protein product is CASSFQTWASNQPQHF.

The chain employs TRBV10-1 and TRBJ2-7; 8 bases are shared with TRBD2. CDR3 length: 14 residues. V shed 3 bases and J 4 bases; nucleotides not matched to a gene: 5. CDR1 is WNHNN and CDR2 is SYGVQD in the germline V gene (reference sequence). The CDR3 DNA sequence: TGCGCCAGCAGTGATGGCGGGAGGCCGTACGAGCAGTACTTC. Protein: CASSDGGRPYEQYF.

The chain joins TRBV25-1 to TRBJ2-5; 8 bases line up with TRBD1. This CDR3 has 16 amino acids. The germline V gene encodes CDR1 MGHDK and CDR2 SYGVNS. J gave up 8 bases and V 1 base, and 12 bases lay outside the gene matches. CDR3 nucleotides: TGTGCCAGCAGTGAATCCACAAGGGGCACAGGGGGAACCCAGTACTTC. Its protein is CASSESTRGTGGTQYF.

The gene calls are TRBV7-9 and TRBJ2-7; 7 nucleotides line up with TRBD2. V shed 4 bases, J shed 5 bases, and the junction held 11 bases outside the gene matches. Germline loops: CDR1 SEHNR, CDR2 FQNEAQ (reference sequence). The CDR3 has 15 residues. The CDR3 coding sequence is TGTGCCAGCAGCTCCTACGGACTAGTTTTCGACGAGCAGTACTTC. This translates into CASSSYGLVFDEQYF.

Only one count was recorded for this clone. The rearrangement links TRBV18 to TRBJ1-1; 7 bases fit TRBD1. V trimming: 3 bases; J trimming: 3 bases; junction bases outside the gene matches: 7. Germline V gene data show CDR1 as KGHSH and CDR2 as LQKENI. The CDR3 is made up of 15 amino acids. The CDR3 loop reads CASSPQTGYDTEAFF. CDR3 nucleotides: TGTGCCAGCTCACCCCAGACAGGGTATGACACTGAAGCTTTCTTT.

The chain employs TRBV28 and TRBJ1-4; TRBD1 is a possible D gene (6 bases). This CDR3 is built from 16 residues. The germline V gene encodes CDR1 MDHEN and CDR2 SYDVKM. V was clipped by 5 bases and J by 0 bases, with 13 bases between them. This CDR3 reads CASSPGQTATNEKLFF. The CDR3, as DNA: TGTGCCAGCAGTCCAGGACAGACCGCAACTAATGAAAAACTGTTTTTT. Variable domain in full (rest from reference TRBV28 and TRBJ1-4): DVKVTQSSRYLVKRTGEKVFLECVQDMDHENMFWYRQDPGLGLRLIYFSYDVKMKEKGDIPEGYSVSREKKERFSLILESASTNQTSMYLCASSPGQTATNEKLFFGSGTQLSVL.

CDR3 DNA sequence: TGTGCCAGCACTTCGAGCACGGGGGGCTACACCTTC. Its protein is CASTSSTGGYTF. V gene TRBV6-1 combines with J gene TRBJ1-2, with no clear D. Trimming cost V 7 bases and J 8 bases, with 14 bases left between them. The germline V gene has CDR1 MNHNS and CDR2 SASEGT. This CDR3 has 12 residues.

The chain's CDR3 is CASTPGKQGASNTEAFF. The CDR3 nucleotides are TGTGCCAGTACCCCGGGTAAACAGGGGGCCTCGAACACTGAAGCTTTCTTT. This rearrangement joins TRBV19 to TRBJ1-1, with 9 bases identical to TRBD1. The length of the CDR3 is 17 residues. J lost 1 base, V lost 7 bases, and 13 bases had no gene match. Germline assignment: CDR1 LNHDA and CDR2 SQIVND (reference sequence).

The V call is TRBV28, the J call TRBJ2-7; 10 nucleotides line up with TRBD2. After removal of 10 bases from V and 4 bases from J, the junction contained 7 bases not matched to a gene. This CDR3 spans 13 amino acids. In germline, CDR1 is MDHEN, CDR2 SYDVKM. In DNA, the CDR3 is TGTGCCACTCGAGCGGGAGGGGGATACGAGCAGTACTTC. This sequence encodes CATRAGGGYEQYF.

This sequence joins TRBV7-9 and TRBJ1-2; 8 bases match TRBD1. This CDR3 is 14 amino acids long. The germline CDR1 and CDR2 sequences are SEHNR and FQNEAQ (reference sequence). Unmatched junction bases numbered 4, after V lost 3 bases and J lost 4 bases. This CDR3 reads CASSFGQGAYGYTF. DNA for the CDR3: TGTGCCAGCAGCTTTGGACAGGGTGCCTATGGCTACACCTTC.

Worth noting for this clone: A read error may account for a junction end that differs from germline. The genes are TRBV7-9 and TRBJ2-6; 9 nucleotides match TRBD1. The CDR3 has 16 residues. Per the germline V gene, CDR1 is SEHNR and CDR2 is FQNEAQ (reference sequence). The CDR3 DNA reads as TGTGCCAGCAGCCTACAGGGGGCAGGGGGGGCCAACGGCCTGACTTTC. The encoded protein is CASSLQGAGGANGLTF. The full variable domain, rest sourced from reference TRBV7-9 and TRBJ2-6, is DTGVSQNPRHKITKRGQNVTFRCDPISEHNRLYWYRQTLGQGPEFLTYFQNEAQLEKSRLLSDRFSAERPKGSFSTLEIQRTEQGDSAMYLCASSLQGAGGANGLTFGAGSRLTVL.

The genes are TRBV18 and TRBJ2-5; a weak D match, TRBD2 (5 bases). Germline values: CDR1 KGHSH, CDR2 LQKENI. Trimming stripped 2 bases from V and 5 bases from J, with 15 bases between. This CDR3 region has 15 residues. DNA of the CDR3: TGTGCCAGCTCACCAGTCGGCGGGTCGGGTGAGACCCAGTACTTC. It codes for CASSPVGGSGETQYF.

This chain joins TRBV6-5 and TRBJ2-7; 7 bases line up with TRBD2. Looked up from germline, CDR1 is MNHEY and CDR2 is SVGAGI. This CDR3 region has 12 residues. J was trimmed by 4 bases and V by 6 bases; bases with no gene match: 3. CDR3 in DNA: TGTGCCAGCAGCGTTAGCGGGTACGAGCAGTACTTC. This sequence encodes CASSVSGYEQYF.

The chain uses TRBV28 and TRBJ2-4; TRBD1 aligns across 11 bases. The CDR3 loop spans 15 amino acids. V was clipped by 8 bases and J by 1 base; unmatched bases: 4. Per the germline V gene, CDR1 is MDHEN and CDR2 is SYDVKM. CDR3 amino acids: CASLDRGHAKNIQYF. Written as DNA, the CDR3 is TGTGCCAGCTTGGACAGGGGGCATGCCAAAAACATTCAGTACTTC.